This T cell receptor (beta chain) was documented in a study of T cells in Graves' hyperthyroidism and ophthalmopathy. RNA transcripts provided the source from which TCR beta CDR3 regions were amplified. Initially, a first-round RT-PCR of the TCR CDR3 employed the HTBI primer set. TCRdb redid the calling of the multiplex PCR reads with MiXCR, one entry per CDR3 protein. The sample yields 480,000 or so distinct CDR3 sequences, around 14% seen once. This CDR3 has 16 residues. This clonotype has just a few counts. This may arise from a read error, as a much more abundant clone is one base away. V is TRBV12-3 or TRBV12-4 and J is TRBJ2-2, with D possibly matching TRBD1 (6 bases). The TCR comes from a woman aged 18-29 years with Graves' hyperthyroidism. Sequenced material: blood. CDR3 nucleotides: TGTGCCAGCAGCCAGGGGAGTAGCGCGAACACCAGGGAGCTGTTTTTT. Its protein product is CASSQGSSANTRELFF.